This TCR beta chain is from a study of patients and donors after allogeneic stem cell transplantation. Using its own MiXCR run on the RT-PCR reads, TCRdb lists one record per CDR3 protein. The sample contains about 200,000 distinct CDR3 sequences, around two fifths of which appear only once. Trimming took off 1 base at V and 8 bases at J, with 11 bases between the two ends. This CDR3 region has 14 residues. Germline-derived CDR1 and CDR2 are LGHNA and YSLEER. The sequence was collected from a human donor who was either an allogeneic HSCT recipient or a stem cell or donor lymphocyte infusion donor (not recorded which). It is not recorded whose cells these are; they may come from a transplant donor. This sequence joins TRBV4-3 and TRBJ2-2; D ambiguous. The sample comprised blood, either unsorted or a sorted T cell fraction (not recorded which). The CDR3 protein is CASSQGPAVGELFF. CDR3 in DNA: TGCGCCAGCAGCCAAGGGCCGGCGGTTGGGGAGCTGTTTTTT.